What follows describes a single T cell receptor (beta chain). The clone's antigen remains unknown. Per-base qualities were not stored, and no clone one base away is much larger. To prepare the library, 5' RACE was applied. Data came from a NextSeq 500. To allow correction of PCR and sequencing errors, the TCR library protocol tagged every TCR cDNA molecule with a unique molecular identifier. Per the source publication's procedure: TCR identification, UMI-based error correction and CDR3 extraction were all carried out with Decombinator tools. Expanded TCRs were defined as those above a frequency of 2 per 1,000, corresponding to the top 1% of the tumor frequency distribution. Renyi diversity was calculated using the R vegan package after each repertoire was subsampled 100 times to 5,000 TCRs. CDR3 similarity networks were constructed using string-kernel similarity of amino acid triplets, with links drawn between CDR3s whose pairwise similarity was above 0.82. The public reads were quality trimmed at Q25 with fastp and then assembled into clones with MiXCR by TCRdb, keeping productive beta chains. Rows are combined by CDR3 protein, so each entry shows the most common genes and DNA. These V and J calls are TCRdb output, not the study's own analysis. The sample table shows about 52,000 distinct CDR3 sequences, and roughly 7.5% are seen once. The ten largest clonotypes hold roughly 2.7% of the sample.

This specimen comes from a study of spatial heterogeneity in lung cancer (dated by TCRdb to between 2018 and 2021). Some background on the complete study: More beta-chain than alpha-chain transcripts were consistently detected, likely reflecting higher beta-chain transcript abundance. In the raw uncorrected reads, each unique combination of TCR and UMI appeared more than ten times on average. In non-small cell lung cancer, the study made a quantitative comparison of TCR alpha and beta repertoires among multiple tumor regions, matched nontumor lung and blood. TCR repertoire features were related to nonsynonymous mutation counts determined by whole-exome sequencing of tumor tissue. Both alpha and beta chains were TCR-sequenced in 220 or so tumor regions, under 70 matched nontumor lung samples and around 50 PBMC samples obtained at surgery. Here is what the overall study found, with its caveats: Additional single-cell paired TCR alpha and beta sequencing was considered necessary to confirm, at a functional level, the hypothesis that regional TCRs recognize regional mutations. Ubiquitous expanded tumor TCRs were found in blood more often at tumor resection than at routine follow-up.

In the paper's terms, the time point label means: sample taken at primary tumor resection. TCR sequencing used whole RNA extracted from tumor and nontumor lung tissue, or from cryopreserved PBMC samples, without cell sorting. Donors were under 95 patients with early-stage, untreated non-small cell lung cancer from the lung TRACERx cohort. A patient was chosen for TCR sequencing only when enough RNA was available from at least two tumor regions. CDR1 MNHNS and CDR2 SASEGT were looked up in the germline V gene. V trim: 3 bases; J trim: 9 bases; unmatched bases: 8. CDR3 length: 15 amino acids, cysteine to phenylalanine. Of the read, only the CDR3 DNA is kept; its 45 bases are in frame from base 1.

Here the sequenced sample was PBMCs, taken at surgery. The receptor was derived from a female donor with early-stage non-small cell lung cancer. This sequence uses TRBV6-1 and TRBJ1-6; 7 of the junction bases match TRBD1. The DNA is TGTGCCAGCAGTGAGAGGGGGCTGATCGGTTCACCCCTCCACTTT. Translated, this gives CASSERGLIGSPLHF.